Shown below are 32 T cell receptor beta chains from a single sample sequenced in a study of blood T cell repertoires in COVID-19. The repertoire was sequenced with immunoSEQ multiplex PCR; TCRdb's copy has only in-frame clones and lacks some. The table includes 150,000 to 170,000 clones, roughly four fifths detected once. Sequenced sample: peripheral blood. The receptors were gathered from a man at least 80 years old with acute or convalescent COVID-19.

The chain carries TRBV18 and TRBJ2-2; D unresolved. Germline CDR1 reads KGHSH; CDR2 reads LQKENI. The ends were cut back, 3 bases at V and 1 base at J, with 12 bases in the middle. This CDR3 contains 16 residues. The DNA for the CDR3 is TGTGCCAGCTCACCTCACGAGTTCCGGAACACCGGGGAGCTGTTTTTT. This encodes CASSPHEFRNTGELFF.

V is TRBV15 and J is TRBJ2-2; D gene ambiguous. Germline values: CDR1 LNHNV, CDR2 YYDKDF (reference sequence). The CDR3 has 19 residues. The V gene lost 0 bases and the J gene lost 3 bases, with 20 bases spanning the gap. The CDR3 sequence: CATSRDLAALPIDTGELFF. The CDR3 nucleotides are TGTGCCACCAGCAGAGATTTGGCGGCCCTACCGATTGACACCGGGGAGCTGTTTTTT. Looking up the rest from reference TRBV15 and TRBJ2-2 gives the full variable domain: DAMVIQNPRYQVTQFGKPVTLSCSQTLNHNVMYWYQQKSSQAPKLLFHYYDKDFNNEADTPDNFQSRRPNTSFCFLDIRSPGLGDTAMYLCATSRDLAALPIDTGELFFGEGSRLTVL.

The rearrangement joins TRBV6-5 to TRBJ2-1; a weak D match, TRBD2 (5 bases). The CDR3 is 15 residues long. Germline V CDR1 and CDR2: MNHEY, SVGAGI. V was clipped by 0 bases and J by 8 bases, with 14 bases between them. The DNA of the CDR3 is TGTGCCAGCAGTTACTCCGGGGTTGGGTGGGATGAGCAGTTCTTC. Protein product: CASSYSGVGWDEQFF.

V usage is TRBV5-4 and J usage is TRBJ2-7; 9 nucleotides align to TRBD1. With 4 bases clipped from V and 3 bases from J, the junction kept 17 bases outside the gene matches. CDR1 and CDR2 (germline): SGHNT, YYREEE (reference sequence). This CDR3 is 18 amino acids long. CDR3 DNA sequence: TGTGCCAGCAGCGCAACCCGGGACAGGGCCCTTCCAGGCTACGAGCAGTACTTC. Translated, it gives CASSATRDRALPGYEQYF.

This clone has only one observation. The chain is built from TRBV7-9 and TRBJ1-1; perhaps TRBD1 as D (5 bases). The CDR3 has 13 residues. V lost 5 bases to trimming and J lost 9 bases, with 16 bases between them. Germline V gene sequence: CDR1 SEHNR, CDR2 FQNEAQ (reference sequence). CDR3 nucleotide sequence: TGTGCCAGCAGCATGAGGGACTCGGGTCAAGCTTTCTTT. Amino acids: CASSMRDSGQAFF. Combining the CDR3 with reference TRBV7-9 and TRBJ1-1 gives the whole variable domain DTGVSQNPRHKITKRGQNVTFRCDPISEHNRLYWYRQTLGQGPEFLTYFQNEAQLEKSRLLSDRFSAERPKGSFSTLEIQRTEQGDSAMYLCASSMRDSGQAFFGQGTRLTVV.

V is TRBV3-1 (or the pseudogene TRBV3-2) and J is TRBJ2-2; 7 bases line up with TRBD1. The CDR3 is 13 residues long. CDR1 and CDR2 (germline): LGHDT, YNNKEL (reference sequence). V shed 2 bases, J shed 10 bases, and the junction held 4 bases outside the gene matches. The CDR3 DNA is TGTGCCAGCAGCCAACAAGGGGGCGCGGAGCTGTTTTTT. This translates into CASSQQGGAELFF.

This rearrangement joins TRBV7-3 to TRBJ2-2, with 7 bases fitting TRBD1. Germline CDR1 reads SGHTA; CDR2 reads FQGTGA. V trimming: 0 bases; J trimming: 8 bases; junction bases outside the gene matches: 6. This CDR3 has 15 amino acids. CDR3 bases: TGTGCCAGCAGCTTAACTGTAGGGGGCGCGGGGGAGCTGTTTTTT. Amino acid sequence: CASSLTVGGAGELFF. Full variable domain (remainder filled in from reference TRBV7-3 and TRBJ2-2): GAGVSQTPSNKVTEKGKYVELRCDPISGHTALYWYRQSLGQGPEFLIYFQGTGAADDSGLPNDRFFAVRPEGSVSTLKIQRTERGDSAVYLCASSLTVGGAGELFFGEGSRLTVL.

The chain uses TRBV6-2 or TRBV6-3 and TRBJ1-5, with D possibly being TRBD1 (6 bases). Trimming removed 6 bases from V and 7 bases from J, with 10 bases in between. The CDR3 totals 12 residues. Germline CDR1 is MNHEY and CDR2 is SVGEGT. The CDR3 sequence: CASSRGGQPQHF. In DNA form, the CDR3 reads TGTGCCAGCAGCAGGGGTGGACAGCCCCAGCATTTT.

This chain connects TRBV19 to TRBJ2-3, with D unclear. CDR1 and CDR2 (germline): LNHDA, SQIVND (reference sequence). The CDR3 covers 13 residues. Trimming cost V 3 bases and J 1 base, with 5 bases left between them. The CDR3 protein is CASSIQGTDTQYF. The CDR3 nucleotides are TGTGCCAGTAGTATCCAGGGCACAGATACGCAGTATTTT.

The gene calls are TRBV6-1 and TRBJ2-3, with 7 nucleotides matching TRBD1. The ends lost 2 bases at V and 1 base at J; junction bases unmatched: 9. Germline CDR1 is MNHNS and CDR2 is SASEGT. The CDR3 loop spans 17 amino acids. The CDR3 DNA reads as TGTGCCAGCAGTGAAACTAGGACAGGACACCGCACAGATACGCAGTATTTT. Translating it yields CASSETRTGHRTDTQYF.

V gene TRBV18 combines with J gene TRBJ1-6; D remains unclear. V was clipped by 3 bases and J by 9 bases, with 9 bases between them. The CDR3 is 13 amino acids. Germline V gene data show CDR1 as KGHSH and CDR2 as LQKENI. CDR3 amino acids: CASSPREVSPLHF. The CDR3 DNA follows: TGTGCCAGCTCACCTCGTGAGGTTTCACCCCTCCACTTT.

The chain couples TRBV5-4 to TRBJ2-5; 12 bases fit TRBD2. Germline V gene lookup returns CDR1 SGHNT and CDR2 YYREEE (reference sequence). The CDR3 loop spans 15 amino acids. V was pared by 3 bases and J by 4 bases, with 4 bases of the junction left unmatched. The chain's CDR3 is CASSSSGGAPETQYF. For the CDR3, the DNA is TGTGCCAGCAGCTCTAGCGGGGGGGCCCCAGAGACCCAGTACTTC.

At least ten counts were recorded for this clone. The chain uses TRBV30 and TRBJ1-1; D call uncertain. Trimming took 1 base from V and 1 from J, leaving 4 bases between them. This CDR3 is 12 amino acids long. Germline V CDR1 and CDR2: GTSNPN, SVGIG (reference sequence). The CDR3 DNA sequence: TGTGCCTGGAGTGACGGGAACACTGAAGCTTTCTTT. Its protein is CAWSDGNTEAFF.

The rearrangement joins TRBV12-3 or TRBV12-4 to TRBJ1-6; D is possibly TRBD1 (6 bases). V lost 6 bases, J lost 11 bases, and 14 bases lay in between. The CDR3 extends over 13 amino acids. CDR3 coding DNA: TGTGCCAGCAGCACACAGGGTGGCGCACCCCTCCACTTT. Translation gives CASSTQGGAPLHF.

The chain is built from TRBV5-1 and TRBJ2-2, with 8 bases identical to TRBD1. Germline CDR1 is SGHRS and CDR2 is YFSETQ. The trim removed 5 bases at V and 4 bases at J, leaving 7 bases unmatched. The CDR3 spans 15 residues. CDR3 amino acids: CASRTTGVTTGELFF. The CDR3 bases are TGCGCCAGCAGGACGACAGGGGTCACCACCGGGGAGCTGTTTTTT.

This sequence joins TRBV2 and TRBJ2-7, with D possibly TRBD1 on 5 matching bases. V was cut by 7 bases and J by 2 bases, with 9 bases left in between. CDR1 is SNHLY and CDR2 is FYNNEI in the germline V gene. The CDR3 extends over 12 amino acids. CDR3 region: CASKAGTYEQYF. CDR3 coding DNA: TGTGCCAGCAAAGCAGGGACCTACGAGCAGTACTTC.

This clone was found a few times. The chain couples TRBV6-2 or TRBV6-3 to TRBJ1-3; unclear D gene. The V gene's germline CDR1 is MNHEY and CDR2 SVGEGT. The CDR3 spans 14 residues. With 2 bases removed from V and 3 bases from J, the gap between germline ends came to 8 bases. The CDR3 here is CASSYGDGGNTIYF. The CDR3 DNA reads as TGTGCCAGCAGTTACGGAGACGGTGGAAACACCATATATTTT.

The genes are TRBV4-3 and TRBJ1-2; a possible D gene is TRBD1 (6 bases). The CDR3 covers 16 residues. Germline V gives CDR1 LGHNA, CDR2 YSLEER. The V gene lost 3 bases and the J gene lost 5 bases, with 19 bases spanning the gap. The CDR3 protein is CASSQGARSFDYGYTF. Written as DNA, the CDR3 is TGCGCCAGCAGCCAGGGGGCGAGGTCTTTCGATTATGGCTACACCTTC.

The J gene is TRBJ1-2, the V gene TRBV21-1; no check of the table's D call, TRBD1, against the DNA was made. TRBV21-1 is deemed a pseudogene. This CDR3 has 15 amino acids. The CDR3 nucleotides read TGTGCCAGCAGCCGGCGGGACAGGGACCCTTGTGGCTACACCTTC. This codes for CASSRRDRDPCGYTF.

A note on this clone: Other DNA sequences from this sample encode an identical CDR3 as well. This chain connects TRBV12-3 or TRBV12-4 to TRBJ1-2, with D hard to call. This CDR3 comprises 12 residues. Trimming left V 5 bases short and J 4 bases short, with 8 bases between. Here the CDR3 DNA reads TGTGCCAGCAGTCCGGGAGGCTATGGCTACACCTTC. Translating gives CASSPGGYGYTF.

V usage is TRBV6-2 or TRBV6-3 and J usage is TRBJ2-5, with 10 bases matching TRBD1. Germline-derived CDR1 and CDR2 are MNHEY and SVGEGT. J was trimmed by 5 bases and V by 4 bases; bases with no gene match: 7. The CDR3 totals 15 residues. CDR3 sequence: CASSSTGGSGETQYF. CDR3 nucleotides: TGTGCCAGCAGTTCGACAGGGGGCAGCGGGGAGACCCAGTACTTC.

The V gene is TRBV12-3 or TRBV12-4, the J gene TRBJ2-3; D gene unclear. The CDR3 consists of 13 residues. Trimming cost V 4 bases and J 7 bases, with 12 bases left between them. CDR3 loop: CASSSPPPYTQYF. The CDR3 coding sequence is TGTGCCAGCAGTTCTCCCCCCCCCTATACGCAGTATTTT.

This clone was counted a few times. The CDR3 protein is CASSIDLGGVSQPQHF. DNA of the CDR3: TGTGCCAGTAGTATAGATCTAGGGGGGGTTTCTCAGCCCCAGCATTTT. V usage is TRBV19 and J usage is TRBJ1-5; D might be TRBD1 (6 bases). In germline, CDR1 is LNHDA, CDR2 SQIVND (reference sequence). The V and J ends lost 0 bases and 6 bases respectively, with 15 bases between them. The CDR3 covers 16 residues.

The gene calls are TRBV6-2 or TRBV6-3 and TRBJ1-2; D gene ambiguous. Trimming cost V 3 bases and J 7 bases, with 12 bases left between them. This CDR3 is built from 13 residues. Germline values: CDR1 MNHEY, CDR2 SVGEGT. The CDR3 region has the DNA TGTGCCAGCAGTTATAGTTCGGGGTTTGGCTACACCTTC. Translation gives CASSYSSGFGYTF.

V usage is TRBV11-3 and J usage is TRBJ2-2; D unclear. V gave up 6 bases and J gave up 7 bases, with 12 bases separating them. The CDR3 contains 13 residues. The germline V gene encodes CDR1 SGHNT and CDR2 YENEEA. The chain's CDR3 is CASSSTTIGELFF. Here the CDR3 DNA reads TGTGCCAGCAGTTCGACAACGATCGGGGAGCTGTTTTTT. The full variable domain, its missing parts supplied by reference TRBV11-3 and TRBJ2-2, is EAGVVQSPRYKIIEKKQPVAFWCNPISGHNTLYWYLQNLGQGPELLIRYENEEAVDDSQLPKDRFSAERLKGVDSTLKIQPAELGDSAVYLCASSSTTIGELFFGEGSRLTVL.

This clone is a singleton in its sample. The CDR3 DNA sequence: TGTGCCAGTAGTACCGGACAGGGGGCTGACTATGGCTACACCTTC. This gives the protein CASSTGQGADYGYTF. The rearrangement links TRBV19 to TRBJ1-2, with TRBD1 matching 11 bases. This CDR3 has 15 residues. The V gene end was trimmed by 4 bases and the J gene end by 3 bases; junction bases not matched to a gene: 4. Germline V lookup: CDR1 LNHDA, CDR2 SQIVND (reference sequence).

This chain connects TRBV11-3 to TRBJ2-6, with D unclear. Germline V gene sequence: CDR1 SGHNT, CDR2 YENEEA. This CDR3 comprises 18 residues. Trimming stripped 0 bases from V and 3 bases from J, with 15 bases between. CDR3 sequence: CASSLDTSWAYGANVLTF. DNA of the CDR3: TGTGCCAGCAGCTTAGATACAAGTTGGGCCTATGGGGCCAACGTCCTGACTTTC.

The chain employs TRBV28 and TRBJ1-2, with TRBD1 matching 11 bases. With 6 bases clipped from V and 8 bases from J, the junction kept 5 bases outside the gene matches. The CDR3 consists of 13 residues. Germline V CDR1 and CDR2: MDHEN, SYDVKM. CDR3 region: CASRPGQGGGYTF. The DNA for the CDR3 is TGTGCCAGCAGACCGGGACAGGGGGGCGGCTACACCTTC.

This rearrangement joins TRBV7-3 to TRBJ2-6; D gene unclear. Germline loops: CDR1 SGHTA, CDR2 FQGTGA. V was shortened by 6 bases and J by 3 bases, with 6 bases between the two germline ends. The CDR3 is 13 amino acids. The CDR3 sequence is CASSYGGANVLTF. Written as DNA, the CDR3 is TGTGCCAGCAGTTACGGTGGGGCCAACGTCCTGACTTTC.

This clone appeared a single time. This chain uses TRBV18 with TRBJ2-3; no definite D call. Germline V lookup: CDR1 KGHSH, CDR2 LQKENI. Deletions cut 1 base from V and 0 bases from J, with 11 bases between. This CDR3 spans 16 amino acids. CDR3 sequence reads: CASSPREFPSTDTQYF. CDR3 DNA: TGTGCCAGCTCACCACGCGAGTTCCCGAGCACAGATACGCAGTATTTT.

V and J are TRBV18 and TRBJ1-5; 8 bases are a match to TRBD1. Germline V gene lookup returns CDR1 KGHSH and CDR2 LQKENI. V lost 6 bases and J lost 1; bases outside the gene matches: 5. CDR3 length: 15 residues. This CDR3 reads CASSLDRGSNQPQHF. Written as DNA, the CDR3 is TGTGCCAGCTCCCTCGACAGGGGCAGCAATCAGCCCCAGCATTTT. The variable domain in full, with the rest retrieved from reference TRBV18 and TRBJ1-5, is NAGVMQNPRHLVRRRGQEARLRCSPMKGHSHVYWYRQLPEEGLKFMVYLQKENIIDESGMPKERFSAEFPKEGPSILRIQQVVRGDSAAYFCASSLDRGSNQPQHFGDGTRLSIL.

The CDR3 region is CASSLETSGNIQYF. CDR3 DNA: TGCGCCAGCAGCTTGGAGACTAGCGGTAACATTCAGTACTTC. The gene calls are TRBV5-1 and TRBJ2-4, with 9 positions matching TRBD2. Germline CDR1 reads SGHRS; CDR2 reads YFSETQ. This CDR3 is 14 amino acids long. V shed 0 bases and J 7 bases; nucleotides not matched to a gene: 2.